The 16 T cell receptor beta chains below were found in one sample sequenced in a study of control samples from healthy donors and cancer patients. TCRdb keeps only in-frame clones here, not all; method: immunoSEQ multiplex PCR. Among approximately 140,000 clones, nearly 90% were seen once, and the ten largest hold roughly 7.8%. The sequenced material came from PBMCs. These receptors were collected from a man in his fifties with head and neck cancer.

CDR3: CAWTKGNSPLHF. CDR3 bases: TGTGCCTGGACGAAGGGGAATTCACCCCTCCACTTT. The V gene is TRBV30, the J gene TRBJ1-6, with a possible D match to TRBD1 (5 bases). Germline CDR1 reads GTSNPN; CDR2 reads SVGIG (reference sequence). CDR3 size: 12 residues. The germline V and J ends were trimmed by 4 bases and 7 bases, with 8 bases remaining between them. The full variable domain, rest sourced from reference TRBV30 and TRBJ1-6, is SQTIHQWPATLVQPVGSPLSLECTVEGTSNPNLYWYRQAAGRGLQLLFYSVGIGQISSEVPQNLSASRPQDRQFILSSKKLLLSDSGFYLCAWTKGNSPLHFGNGTRLTVT.

The chain joins TRBV7-3 to TRBJ1-2; D possibly corresponds to TRBD1 (6 bases). V lost 5 bases to trimming and J lost 14 bases, with 18 bases between them. Germline assignment: CDR1 SGHTA and CDR2 FQGTGA. The CDR3 is 12 amino acids. The CDR3 is CASSPGQGPVTF. The CDR3, as DNA: TGTGCCAGCAGCCCCGGGCAGGGGCCGGTTACCTTC.

The chain recombines TRBV10-1 with TRBJ2-3; D remains unclear. Germline CDR1 WNHNN, CDR2 SYGVQD (reference sequence). Trimming cost V 0 bases and J 6 bases, with 7 bases left between them. This CDR3 comprises 13 residues. CDR3 amino acids: CASSESLLDTQYF. The CDR3 DNA sequence: TGCGCCAGCAGTGAGTCGTTGCTGGATACGCAGTATTTT.

The chain uses TRBV7-2 and TRBJ2-1; 9 bases are shared with TRBD2. The V segment lost 7 bases and the J segment 0 bases; nucleotides outside the gene matches: 1. The CDR3 has 14 amino acids. The germline V gene has CDR1 SGHTA and CDR2 FQGNSA. In DNA form, the CDR3 reads TGTGCCAGCAAGCGGGGGGACTCCTACAATGAGCAGTTCTTC. Translation gives CASKRGDSYNEQFF. Drawing the rest from reference TRBV7-2 and TRBJ2-1, the complete variable domain is GAGVSQSPSNKVTEKGKDVELRCDPISGHTALYWYRQSLGQGLEFLIYFQGNSAPDKSGLPSDRFSAERTGGSVSTLTIQRTQQEDSAVYLCASKRGDSYNEQFFGPGTRLTVL.

The rearrangement joins TRBV2 to TRBJ1-1, with 7 positions matching TRBD1. The junction had 3 bases not matched to a gene; V was cut back by 4 bases and J by 7 bases. CDR1 SNHLY and CDR2 FYNNEI come from the germline V gene. This CDR3 has 12 residues. CDR3 sequence reads: CASSAGTDEAFF. CDR3 nucleotides: TGTGCCAGCAGTGCCGGGACAGATGAAGCTTTCTTT.

The V call is TRBV27, the J call TRBJ2-7; TRBD1 or TRBD2 may be the D gene (5 bases each). Deletions cut 4 bases from V and 1 base from J, with 14 bases between. The CDR3 totals 15 residues. Germline V CDR1 and CDR2: MNHEY, SMNVEV (reference sequence). The CDR3 is CASSSTGPPSYEQYF. The CDR3 nucleotides are TGTGCCAGCAGTTCTACGGGACCGCCTTCCTACGAGCAGTACTTC.

The rearrangement uses TRBV6-6 and TRBJ1-3; perhaps TRBD1 as D (6 bases). The CDR3 length is 16 residues. V lost 0 bases to trimming and J lost 0 bases, with 9 bases between them. Per germline, CDR1 MNHNY and CDR2 SVGAGI (reference sequence). CDR3 sequence reads: CASSYSGGYSGNTIYF. The CDR3 nucleotides read TGTGCCAGCAGTTACTCAGGGGGTTACTCTGGAAACACCATATATTTT.

CDR3 residues: CASSLRVDYGYTF. The CDR3 DNA is TGTGCCAGCAGCTTGAGGGTTGACTATGGCTACACCTTC. The genes are TRBV5-8 and TRBJ1-2; no definite D call. CDR1 and CDR2 (germline): SGHTS, YDEGEE. Trimming cost V 1 base and J 3 bases, with 7 bases left between them. The CDR3 is 13 residues long.

V is TRBV7-3 and J is TRBJ1-1; no definite D call. The CDR3 extends over 13 amino acids. The V end lost 4 bases, the J end lost 3 bases, and 9 bases lay between the germline ends. Germline assignment: CDR1 SGHTA and CDR2 FQGTGA. CDR3 loop: CASSSRADTEAFF. CDR3 sequence (DNA): TGTGCCAGCAGCTCGAGGGCGGACACTGAAGCTTTCTTT.

V and J are TRBV7-9 and TRBJ1-4; possible D gene TRBD1, 5 bases. V was shortened by 2 bases and J by 3 bases, with 19 bases between the two germline ends. CDR3 length: 18 residues. The germline gives CDR1 SEHNR, CDR2 FQNEAQ (reference sequence). CDR3 loop: CASSLLQAEWGPNEKLFF. The CDR3 nucleotides are TGTGCCAGCAGCTTACTACAGGCCGAGTGGGGTCCTAATGAAAAACTGTTTTTT. Supplemented by reference TRBV7-9 and TRBJ1-4, the full variable domain reads DTGVSQNPRHKITKRGQNVTFRCDPISEHNRLYWYRQTLGQGPEFLTYFQNEAQLEKSRLLSDRFSAERPKGSFSTLEIQRTEQGDSAMYLCASSLLQAEWGPNEKLFFGSGTQLSVL.

This clone was found a few times. This rearrangement joins TRBV6-5 to TRBJ2-7; D may match TRBD1 or TRBD2 (5 bases each). Trimming left V 6 bases short and J 4 bases short, with 13 bases between. CDR3 length: 13 amino acids. The V gene's germline CDR1 is MNHEY and CDR2 SVGAGI. The CDR3 here is CASRLSGHYEQYF. Here the CDR3 DNA reads TGTGCCAGCAGGTTAAGCGGACATTACGAGCAGTACTTC.

The rearrangement uses TRBV2 and TRBJ2-7, with D possibly matching TRBD2 (6 bases). Germline V gene sequence: CDR1 SNHLY, CDR2 FYNNEI. Trimming took 6 bases from V and 0 from J, leaving 12 bases between them. This CDR3 has 14 amino acids. The CDR3 is CASRRGGTSYEQYF. CDR3 bases: TGTGCCAGCAGGAGGGGAGGTACCTCCTACGAGCAGTACTTC.

This chain links TRBV27 with TRBJ2-7, with D perhaps assigned TRBD1 or TRBD2 (5 bases each). The CDR3 is 13 amino acids. V gave up 4 bases and J gave up 4 bases, with 11 bases separating them. CDR1 is MNHEY and CDR2 is SMNVEV in the germline V gene (reference sequence). The CDR3: CASSYGAAYEQYF. The CDR3 DNA is TGTGCCAGCAGTTACGGGGCGGCGTACGAGCAGTACTTC.

The gene calls are TRBV2 and TRBJ2-7, with D perhaps TRBD1 or TRBD2 (6 bases each). Germline-derived CDR1 and CDR2 are SNHLY and FYNNEI. Trimming left V 7 bases short and J 3 bases short, with 16 bases between. This CDR3 spans 14 amino acids. The chain's CDR3 is CASTLRQDYYEQYF. DNA for the CDR3: TGTGCCAGCACCCTTCGACAGGACTACTACGAGCAGTACTTC.

This chain connects TRBV5-1 to TRBJ2-7, with D maybe TRBD2 (6 bases). Germline-derived CDR1 and CDR2 are SGHRS and YFSETQ. V was cut by 4 bases and J by 5 bases, with 16 bases left in between. This CDR3 is built from 14 residues. The CDR3 DNA is TGCGCCAGCAGCCACCTCCGACTAGAGAACGAGCAGTACTTC. It is translated as CASSHLRLENEQYF.

Here the CDR3 DNA reads TGCGCCAGCAGCTATAGTTTGGACGGCAAAAACATTCAGTACTTC. It specifies CASSYSLDGKNIQYF. The V call is TRBV5-1, the J call TRBJ2-4, with D unclear. This CDR3 comprises 15 residues. Deletions cut 3 bases from V and 3 bases from J, with 13 bases between. CDR1 SGHRS and CDR2 YFSETQ come from the germline V gene.